The 8 T cell receptor beta chains listed next were all sequenced from one sample in a study of T cell clonality in common variable immunodeficiency. Profiling relied on immunoSEQ multiplex PCR, and the TCRdb table lists in-frame clones only, not all of them. The sample was found to contain tens of thousands of clones, and every one recurs. The specimen sequenced was peripheral blood mononuclear cells. The source of these receptors is a person aged 18-69 years in good health.

This clone came up a few times. The CDR3 is cut off 3 residues early in the read; its end comes from the germline J gene. This rearrangement joins TRBV20-1 to TRBJ1-1; D is unclear. Germline CDR1 is DFQATT and CDR2 is SNEGSKA (reference sequence). The CDR3 totals 13 residues. Incomplete CDR3 DNA: TGCAGTGCGTATCCTAGCGGCCAAGAGACC. It is translated as CSAYPSGQET. From start to end, the CDR3 is CSAYPSGQETAFF.

This clone was found a few times. One base away lies a much larger clone, so this may be a sequencing read error. The observed sequence ends 3 residues before the CDR3 terminus, with the missing tail filled in from the germline J gene. The chain carries TRBV19 and TRBJ1-4, with a possible D match to TRBD1 (6 bases). Germline V gene lookup returns CDR1 LNHDA and CDR2 SQIVND (reference sequence). The CDR3 sequence is 15 residues long. CDR3: CASSSTGSGANVLFF. CDR3 DNA (partial): TGTGCCAGTAGTAGCACAGGGAGTGGGGCCAACGTA.

The sample holds many counts of this clone. The read ends 3 residues shy of where the CDR3 ends; the end is completed using the germline J gene. V gene TRBV12-3 or TRBV12-4 combines with J gene TRBJ2-1; tentatively, D is TRBD2 (5 bases). V lost 10 bases, J lost 0 bases, and 13 bases lay in between. This CDR3 region has 14 residues. Incomplete CDR3 DNA: TGTGCCAACCGTCGGGCGGGCTCCTACAATGAG. Amino acids: CANRRAGSYNE. The CDR3 reads in full as CANRRAGSYNEQFF.

A remark on this clone: The read halts 3 residues ahead of the CDR3 end, with the missing end drawn from the germline J gene. The chain has TRBV30 and TRBJ2-4; TRBD1 agrees at 7 bases. CDR3 size: 14 residues. Germline-derived CDR1 and CDR2 are GTSNPN and SVGIG (reference sequence). The chain's CDR3 is CASLKGAAGYGQYF. The sequenced CDR3 bases are TGTGCCTCATTAAAGGGGGCCGCTGGCTATGGT. Complete variable domain (other parts from reference TRBV30 and TRBJ2-4): SQTIHQWPATLVQPVGSPLSLECTVEGTSNPNLYWYRQAAGRGLQLLFYSVGIGQISSEVPQNLSASRPQDRQFILSSKKLLLSDSGFYLCASLKGAAGYGQYFGAGTRLSVL.

At least ten counts were recorded for this clone. Read data end 3 residues before the CDR3 end; the end is taken from the germline J gene. The rearrangement links TRBV2 to TRBJ2-7; D may correspond to TRBD1 or TRBD2 (5 bases each). Germline V gene sequence: CDR1 SNHLY, CDR2 FYNNEI. The CDR3 has 14 amino acids. V lost 5 bases, J lost 3 bases, and 14 bases lay in between. CDR3: CASSYDSEGYEQYF. The sequenced CDR3 bases are TGTGCCAGCAGTTATGACAGCGAGGGCTACGAG.

This clone was picked up many times. The read gets to within 3 residues of the CDR3 end, and the germline J gene fills in the rest. V is TRBV10-3 and J is TRBJ1-2, with D possibly being TRBD1 (5 bases). The CDR3 extends over 13 amino acids. V was trimmed by 3 bases and J by 7 bases, leaving 12 bases between them. Germline V gene data show CDR1 as ENHRY and CDR2 as SYGVKD. The part of the CDR3 DNA that was read is TGTGCCATCAGTGATAGCGGGGCGGGTGGC. Its protein product is CAISDSGAGG. The whole CDR3 reads CAISDSGAGGYTF.

The table lists this clone with many counts. The read halts 3 residues ahead of the CDR3 end, with the missing end drawn from the germline J gene. The J gene is TRBJ2-1, the V gene TRBV5-6, with TRBD2 identical over 8 bases. Trimming took 0 bases from V and 8 from J; bases not matched to a gene: 4. This CDR3 is built from 14 residues. Looked up from germline, CDR1 is SGHDT and CDR2 is YYEEEE. The chain's CDR3 is CASSLGRAGDEQFF. The part of the CDR3 DNA that was read is TGTGCCAGCAGCTTGGGGCGAGCGGGAGATGAG.

As for this clone: Sequencing ends 3 residues short of the CDR3 end; the germline J gene provides the rest. The chain recombines TRBV6-2 or TRBV6-3 with TRBJ1-2; D possibly corresponds to TRBD1 (6 bases). The CDR3 sequence is 12 residues long. The germline V gene encodes CDR1 MNHEY and CDR2 SVGEGT. The CDR3: CASSPPGDDYTF. The sequenced CDR3 bases are TGTGCCAGCAGTCCCCCAGGGGACGAC.